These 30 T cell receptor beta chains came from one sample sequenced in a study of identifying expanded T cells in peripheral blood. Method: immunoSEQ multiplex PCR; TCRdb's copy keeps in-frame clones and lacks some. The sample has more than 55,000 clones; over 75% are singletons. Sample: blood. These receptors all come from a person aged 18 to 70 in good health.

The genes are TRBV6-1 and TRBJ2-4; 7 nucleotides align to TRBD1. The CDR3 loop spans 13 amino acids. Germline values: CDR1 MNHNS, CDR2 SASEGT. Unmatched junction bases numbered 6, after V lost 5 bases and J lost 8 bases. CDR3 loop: CASSPDRADIQYF. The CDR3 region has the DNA TGTGCCAGCAGTCCCGACAGGGCGGACATTCAGTACTTC.

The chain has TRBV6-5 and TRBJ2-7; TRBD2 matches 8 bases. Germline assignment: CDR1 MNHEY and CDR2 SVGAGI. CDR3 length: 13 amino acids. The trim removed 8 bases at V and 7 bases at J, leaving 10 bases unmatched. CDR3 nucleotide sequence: TGTGCCAGCCACCGAGGACTAGCCGGGGAGCAGTACTTC. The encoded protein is CASHRGLAGEQYF.

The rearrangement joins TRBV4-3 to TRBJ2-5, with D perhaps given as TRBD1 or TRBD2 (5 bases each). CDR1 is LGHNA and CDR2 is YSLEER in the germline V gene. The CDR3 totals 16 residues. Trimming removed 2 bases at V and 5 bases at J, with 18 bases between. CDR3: CASSQLITGWGETQYF. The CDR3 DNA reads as TGCGCCAGCAGCCAATTGATCACAGGTTGGGGGGAGACCCAGTACTTC.

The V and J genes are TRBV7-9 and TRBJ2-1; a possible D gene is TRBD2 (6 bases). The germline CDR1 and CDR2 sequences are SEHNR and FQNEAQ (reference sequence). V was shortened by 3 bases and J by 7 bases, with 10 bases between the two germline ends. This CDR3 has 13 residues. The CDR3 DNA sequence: TGTGCCAGCAGCTTCCCAGGACTAAATGAGCAGTTCTTC. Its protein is CASSFPGLNEQFF.

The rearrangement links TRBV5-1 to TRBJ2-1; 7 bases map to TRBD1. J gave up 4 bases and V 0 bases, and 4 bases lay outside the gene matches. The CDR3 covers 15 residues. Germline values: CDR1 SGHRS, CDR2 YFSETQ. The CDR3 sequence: CASSLGAGGYNEQFF. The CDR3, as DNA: TGCGCCAGCAGCTTGGGGGCAGGGGGATACAATGAGCAGTTCTTC.

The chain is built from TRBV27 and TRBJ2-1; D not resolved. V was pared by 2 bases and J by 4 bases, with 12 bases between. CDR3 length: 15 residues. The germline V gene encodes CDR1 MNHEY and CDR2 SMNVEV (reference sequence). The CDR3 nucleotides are TGTGCCAGCAGTTTACAGTGGGGATTATACAATGAGCAGTTCTTC. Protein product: CASSLQWGLYNEQFF.

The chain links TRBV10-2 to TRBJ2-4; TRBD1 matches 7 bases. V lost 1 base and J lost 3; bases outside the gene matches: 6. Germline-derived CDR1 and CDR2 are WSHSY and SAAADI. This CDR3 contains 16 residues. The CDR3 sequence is CASSEYSGTVKNIQYF. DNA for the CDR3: TGCGCCAGCAGTGAGTACTCCGGGACAGTCAAAAACATTCAGTACTTC.

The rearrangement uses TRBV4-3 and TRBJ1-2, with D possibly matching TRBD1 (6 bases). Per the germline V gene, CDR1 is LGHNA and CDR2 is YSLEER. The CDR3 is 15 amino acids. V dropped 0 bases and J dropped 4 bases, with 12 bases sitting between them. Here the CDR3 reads CASSQDAGAIYGYTF. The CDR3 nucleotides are TGCGCCAGCAGCCAAGATGCAGGGGCGATCTATGGCTACACCTTC.

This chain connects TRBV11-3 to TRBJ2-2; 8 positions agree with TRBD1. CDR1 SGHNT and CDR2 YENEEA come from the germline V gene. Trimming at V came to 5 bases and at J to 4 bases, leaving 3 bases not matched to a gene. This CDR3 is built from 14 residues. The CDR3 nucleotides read TGTGCCAGCAGCCAGGGGGCGACCACCGGGGAGCTGTTTTTT. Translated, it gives CASSQGATTGELFF.

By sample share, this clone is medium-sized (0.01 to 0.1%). The CDR3 nucleotides read TGTGCCAGCAGCCAAGGAGCGGGACTAGGTCACCACGAGCAGTACTTC. Protein product: CASSQGAGLGHHEQYF. The V call is TRBV4-2, the J call TRBJ2-7, with 8 bases matching TRBD2. CDR3 length: 16 residues. Germline V gene lookup returns CDR1 LGHNA and CDR2 YNFKEQ. With 1 base clipped from V and 5 bases from J, the junction kept 10 bases outside the gene matches.

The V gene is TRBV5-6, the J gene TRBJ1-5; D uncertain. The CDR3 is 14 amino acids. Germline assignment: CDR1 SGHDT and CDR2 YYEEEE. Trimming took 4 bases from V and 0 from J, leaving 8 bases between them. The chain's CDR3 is CASSPTVSNQPQHF. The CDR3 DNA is TGTGCCAGCAGCCCGACGGTTAGCAATCAGCCCCAGCATTTT.

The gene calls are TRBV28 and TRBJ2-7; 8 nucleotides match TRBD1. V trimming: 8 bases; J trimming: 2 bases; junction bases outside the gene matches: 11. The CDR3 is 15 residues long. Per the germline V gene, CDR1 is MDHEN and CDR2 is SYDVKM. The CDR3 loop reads CASALQGDTPYEQYF. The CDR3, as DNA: TGTGCCAGCGCGCTACAGGGGGATACCCCCTACGAGCAGTACTTC.

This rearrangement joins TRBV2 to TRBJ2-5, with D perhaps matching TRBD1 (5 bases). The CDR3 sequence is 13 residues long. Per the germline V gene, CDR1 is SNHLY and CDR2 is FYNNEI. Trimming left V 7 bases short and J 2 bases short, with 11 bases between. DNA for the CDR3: TGTGCCAGCAAACAGGACGGACAAGAGACCCAGTACTTC. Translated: CASKQDGQETQYF.

The CDR3 loop reads CSVAASSGNTIYF. For the CDR3, the DNA is TGCAGCGTTGCGGCCAGCTCTGGAAACACCATATATTTT. The V gene is TRBV29-1, the J gene TRBJ1-3; D is unclear. CDR3 length: 13 amino acids. Trimming pared 4 bases from V and 0 bases from J, leaving 7 bases between. Germline loops: CDR1 SQVTM, CDR2 ANQGSEA.

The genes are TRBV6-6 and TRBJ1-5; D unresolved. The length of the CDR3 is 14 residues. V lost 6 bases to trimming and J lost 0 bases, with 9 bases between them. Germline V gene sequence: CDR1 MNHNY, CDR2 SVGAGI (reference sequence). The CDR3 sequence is CASSQRYSNQPQHF. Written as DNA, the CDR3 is TGTGCCAGCAGCCAGCGATATAGCAATCAGCCCCAGCATTTT.

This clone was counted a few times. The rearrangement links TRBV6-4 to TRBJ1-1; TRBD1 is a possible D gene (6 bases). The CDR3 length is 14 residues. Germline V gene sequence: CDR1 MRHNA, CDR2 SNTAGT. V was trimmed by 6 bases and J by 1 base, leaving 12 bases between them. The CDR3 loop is CASSQGHENTEAFF. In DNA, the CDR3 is TGTGCCAGCAGCCAGGGACATGAGAACACTGAAGCTTTCTTT.

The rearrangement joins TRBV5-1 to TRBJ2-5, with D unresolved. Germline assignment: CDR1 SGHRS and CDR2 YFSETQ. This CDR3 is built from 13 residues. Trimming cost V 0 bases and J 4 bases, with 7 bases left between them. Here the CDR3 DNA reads TGCGCCAGCAGCTTGGGCACGAGAGAGACCCAGTACTTC. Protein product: CASSLGTRETQYF.

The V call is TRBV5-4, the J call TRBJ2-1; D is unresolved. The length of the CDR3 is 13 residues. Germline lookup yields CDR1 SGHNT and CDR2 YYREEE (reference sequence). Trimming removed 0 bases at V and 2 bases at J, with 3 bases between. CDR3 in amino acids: CASSLDPYNEQFF. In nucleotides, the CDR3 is TGTGCCAGCAGCTTGGATCCCTACAATGAGCAGTTCTTC.

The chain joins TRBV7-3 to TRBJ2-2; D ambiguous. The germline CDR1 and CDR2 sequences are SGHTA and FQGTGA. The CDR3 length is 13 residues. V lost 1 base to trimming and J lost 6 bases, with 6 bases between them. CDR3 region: CASSLRVAGELFF. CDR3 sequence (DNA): TGTGCCAGCAGCTTAAGGGTAGCCGGGGAGCTGTTTTTT.

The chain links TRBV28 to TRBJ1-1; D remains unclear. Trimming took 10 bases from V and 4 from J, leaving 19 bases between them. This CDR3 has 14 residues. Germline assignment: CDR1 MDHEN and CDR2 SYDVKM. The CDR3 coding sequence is TGTGCCACACTAACCGGGCCCCTGGGCACTGAAGCTTTCTTT. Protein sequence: CATLTGPLGTEAFF.

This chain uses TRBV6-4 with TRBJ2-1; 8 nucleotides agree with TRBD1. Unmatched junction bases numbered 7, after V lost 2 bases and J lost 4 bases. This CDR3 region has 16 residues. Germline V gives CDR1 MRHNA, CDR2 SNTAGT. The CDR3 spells CASSDLGGTGYNEQFF. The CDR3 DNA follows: TGTGCCAGCAGTGACCTGGGCGGGACAGGATACAATGAGCAGTTCTTC.

CDR3 loop: CASTGTGTSYNEQFF. In DNA, the CDR3 is TGTGCCAGCACCGGAACAGGGACTTCCTACAATGAGCAGTTCTTC. The chain joins TRBV6-1 to TRBJ2-1; D may match TRBD1 or TRBD2 (6 bases each). Trimming took off 7 bases at V and 1 base at J, with 14 bases between the two ends. The CDR3 consists of 15 residues. The germline CDR1 and CDR2 sequences are MNHNS and SASEGT.

The CDR3 loop reads CAWSDQNSNQPQHF. The CDR3 DNA sequence: TGTGCCTGGAGTGACCAGAATAGCAATCAGCCCCAGCATTTT. J is TRBJ1-5 and V is TRBV30; D remains unclear. CDR1 is GTSNPN and CDR2 is SVGIG in the germline V gene (reference sequence). The germline V and J ends were trimmed by 1 base and 0 bases, with 7 bases remaining between them. This CDR3 contains 14 residues. The full variable domain, rest sourced from reference TRBV30 and TRBJ1-5, is SQTIHQWPATLVQPVGSPLSLECTVEGTSNPNLYWYRQAAGRGLQLLFYSVGIGQISSEVPQNLSASRPQDRQFILSSKKLLLSDSGFYLCAWSDQNSNQPQHFGDGTRLSIL.

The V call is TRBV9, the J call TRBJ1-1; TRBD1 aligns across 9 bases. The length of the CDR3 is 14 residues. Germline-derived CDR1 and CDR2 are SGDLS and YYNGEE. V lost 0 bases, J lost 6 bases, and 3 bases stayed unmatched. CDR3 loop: CASSVEGQGPEAFF. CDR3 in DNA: TGTGCCAGCAGCGTAGAGGGACAGGGTCCTGAAGCTTTCTTT.

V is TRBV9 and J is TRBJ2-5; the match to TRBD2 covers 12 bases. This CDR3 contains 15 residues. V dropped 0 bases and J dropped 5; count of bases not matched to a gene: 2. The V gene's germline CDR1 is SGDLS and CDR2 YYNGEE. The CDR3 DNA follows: TGTGCCAGCAGCGTAGGACTAGCGGGGGTGGAGACCCAGTACTTC. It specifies CASSVGLAGVETQYF. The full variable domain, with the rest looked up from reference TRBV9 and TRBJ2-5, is DSGVTQTPKHLITATGQRVTLRCSPRSGDLSVYWYQQSLDQGLQFLIQYYNGEERAKGNILERFSAQQFPDLHSELNLSSLELGDSALYFCASSVGLAGVETQYFGPGTRLLVL.

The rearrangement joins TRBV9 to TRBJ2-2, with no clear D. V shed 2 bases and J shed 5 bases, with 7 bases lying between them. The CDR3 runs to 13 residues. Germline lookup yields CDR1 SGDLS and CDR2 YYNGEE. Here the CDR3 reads CASSVLSTGELFF. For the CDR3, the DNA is TGTGCCAGCAGCGTTCTTTCTACCGGGGAGCTGTTTTTT.

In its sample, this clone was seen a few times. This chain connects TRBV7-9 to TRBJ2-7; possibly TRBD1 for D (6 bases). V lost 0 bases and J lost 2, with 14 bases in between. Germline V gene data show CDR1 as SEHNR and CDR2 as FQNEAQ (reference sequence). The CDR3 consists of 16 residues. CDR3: CASSLAQDRGTYEQYF. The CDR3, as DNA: TGTGCCAGCAGCTTAGCGCAGGACAGAGGAACCTACGAGCAGTACTTC.

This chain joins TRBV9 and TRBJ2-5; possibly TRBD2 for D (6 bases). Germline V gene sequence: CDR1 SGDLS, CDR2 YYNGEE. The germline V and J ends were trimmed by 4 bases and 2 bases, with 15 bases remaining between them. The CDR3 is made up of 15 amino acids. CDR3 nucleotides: TGTGCCAGCAGCACCGACCCGGGGAGGCAAGAGACCCAGTACTTC. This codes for CASSTDPGRQETQYF. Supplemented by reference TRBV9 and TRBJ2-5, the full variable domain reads DSGVTQTPKHLITATGQRVTLRCSPRSGDLSVYWYQQSLDQGLQFLIQYYNGEERAKGNILERFSAQQFPDLHSELNLSSLELGDSALYFCASSTDPGRQETQYFGPGTRLLVL.

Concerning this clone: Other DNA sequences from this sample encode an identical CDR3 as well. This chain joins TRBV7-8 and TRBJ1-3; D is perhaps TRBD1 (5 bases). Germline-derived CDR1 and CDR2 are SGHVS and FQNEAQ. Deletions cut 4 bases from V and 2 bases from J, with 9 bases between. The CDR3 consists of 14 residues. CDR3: CASSSGTAGNTIYF. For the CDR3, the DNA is TGTGCCAGCAGCTCGGGGACGGCTGGAAACACCATATATTTT.

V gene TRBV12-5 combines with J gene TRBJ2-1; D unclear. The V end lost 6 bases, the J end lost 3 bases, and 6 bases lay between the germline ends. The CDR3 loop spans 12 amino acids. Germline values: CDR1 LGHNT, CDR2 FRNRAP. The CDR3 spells CASGTNYNEQFF. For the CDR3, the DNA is TGTGCTAGTGGAACTAACTACAATGAGCAGTTCTTC.